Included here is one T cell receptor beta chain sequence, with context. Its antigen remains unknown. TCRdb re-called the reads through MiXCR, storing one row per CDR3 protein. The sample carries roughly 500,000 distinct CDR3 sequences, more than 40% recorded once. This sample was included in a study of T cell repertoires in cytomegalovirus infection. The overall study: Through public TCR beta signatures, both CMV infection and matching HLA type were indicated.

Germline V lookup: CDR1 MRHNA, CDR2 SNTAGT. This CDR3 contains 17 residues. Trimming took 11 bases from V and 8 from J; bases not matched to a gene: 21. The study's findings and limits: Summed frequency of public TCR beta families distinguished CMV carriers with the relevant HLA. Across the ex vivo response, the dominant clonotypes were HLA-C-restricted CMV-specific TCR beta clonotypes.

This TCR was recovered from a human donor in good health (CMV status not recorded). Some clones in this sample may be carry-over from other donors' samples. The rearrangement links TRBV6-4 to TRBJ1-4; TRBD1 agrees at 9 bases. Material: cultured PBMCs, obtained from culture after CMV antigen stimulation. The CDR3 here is CAAKRDREGVRSEKLFF. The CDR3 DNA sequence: TGTGCCGCAAAAAGGGACAGGGAAGGTGTTAGGTCCGAAAAACTGTTTTTT.